A single T cell receptor (beta chain) is shown here with its context. Sequencing used immunoSEQ multiplex PCR; TCRdb keeps in-frame clones, though not all of them. The sample lists roughly 710,000 clones, roughly 85% seen once, with roughly 0.01% in the top ten. This sample is part of a study of shared T cell receptors in the human thymus. The data also belong to a second study, concerning human thymus T cells. That source reports: Thymus specimens were resections from corrective heart surgery. Thymic and blood repertoires appeared to display a bias in their usage of V and J genes.

The material sequenced was thymocytes. This receptor was obtained from a girl in the first two years of life with a congenital heart defect.

As DNA, the CDR3 is TGTGCCAGCAGCCCACCTAATACGAACACCGGGGAGCTGTTTTTT. This encodes CASSPPNTNTGELFF. The J gene is TRBJ2-2, the V gene TRBV5-4, with D unclear. CDR1 SGHNT and CDR2 YYREEE come from the germline V gene (reference sequence). This CDR3 is built from 15 residues. The V and J ends lost 4 bases and 0 bases respectively, with 10 bases between them.